This is a list of T cell receptor beta chains from one sample in a study of regulatory T cells in long-lasting Graves disease. TCRdb re-analysed the multiplex PCR reads in MiXCR, keeping a single row per CDR3 protein. The sample yields 350,000 to 500,000 distinct CDR3 sequences, over 15% seen once. The same data also went into a second study, on T cells in Graves' hyperthyroidism and ophthalmopathy.

The sample consisted of peripheral blood mononuclear cells (PBMCs), taken at new diagnosis, from a patient treated with antithyroid drugs. These receptors all stem from a woman in her late teens or twenties with Graves disease. Each CDR3 is given with its conserved first and last residue. The D gene is left open where the match is weak. Clone size is given for some rows only: seen once, a few or many times, or a class if the clone is expanded.

>TRBV19|NA|TRBJ2-3|TRBD2
CASSPSTSGRGSTDTQYF
TGTGCCAGTAGTCCCTCTACTAGCGGGAGGGGTAGCACAGATACGCAGTATTTT
>TRBV5-1|NA|TRBJ1-1|NA
CASAFRETDTEAFF
TGCGCCAGCGCGTTCAGGGAAACGGACACTGAAGCTTTCTTT
>TRBV12-3/TRBV12-4|many|TRBJ1-2|TRBD1
CASSLGQGRNYGYTF
TGTGCCAGCAGTCTGGGACAGGGGAGAAACTATGGCTACACCTTC
>TRBV9|few|TRBJ2-1|NA
CASRAGPGDYNEQFF
TGTGCCAGCAGAGCGGGACCAGGGGACTACAATGAGCAGTTCTTC
>TRBV10-3|NA|TRBJ1-3|NA
CAISRQDPGNTIYF
TGTGCCATCAGTCGACAGGATCCTGGAAACACCATATATTTT
>TRBV28|NA|TRBJ2-1|NA
CASKGTSTSYEQLF
TGTGCCAGCAAGGGGACTTCTACCTCTTATGAGCAGCTCTTC
>TRBV2|many|TRBJ2-3|NA
CASSEMDWITDTQYF
TGTGCCAGCAGTGAAATGGACTGGATCACAGATACGCAGTATTTT
>TRBV12-3/TRBV12-4|many|TRBJ2-7|NA
CASRLGGTSYEQYF
TGTGCCAGCAGACTTGGGGGGACCTCCTACGAGCAGTACTTC
>TRBV14|NA|TRBJ2-1|NA
CASSQGWGQFF
TGTGCCAGCAGCCAAGGTTGGGGGCAGTTCTTC
>TRBV14|NA|TRBJ1-1|NA
CASSPSTAGNTEAFF
TGTGCCAGCAGCCCCTCGACTGCTGGGAACACTGAAGCTTTCTTT
>TRBV19|few|TRBJ1-2|TRBD1
CASTPRTGGYGYTF
TGTGCCAGTACCCCCAGGACAGGGGGCTATGGCTACACCTTC
>TRBV28|many|TRBJ1-1|NA
CASKTALEAFF
TGTGCCAGCAAAACAGCCCTTGAAGCTTTCTTT